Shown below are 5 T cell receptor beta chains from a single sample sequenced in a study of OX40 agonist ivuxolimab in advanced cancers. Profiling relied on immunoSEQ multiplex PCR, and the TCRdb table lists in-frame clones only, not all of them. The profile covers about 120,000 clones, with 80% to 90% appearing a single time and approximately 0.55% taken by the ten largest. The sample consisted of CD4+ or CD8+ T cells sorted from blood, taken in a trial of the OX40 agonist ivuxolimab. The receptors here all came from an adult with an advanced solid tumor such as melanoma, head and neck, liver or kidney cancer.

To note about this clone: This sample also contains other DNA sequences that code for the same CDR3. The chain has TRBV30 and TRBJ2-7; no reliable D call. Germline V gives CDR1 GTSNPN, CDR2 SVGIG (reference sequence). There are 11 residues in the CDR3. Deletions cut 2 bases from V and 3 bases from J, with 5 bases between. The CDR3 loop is CAWSLRYEQYF. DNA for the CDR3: TGTGCCTGGAGTCTTCGCTACGAGCAGTACTTC.

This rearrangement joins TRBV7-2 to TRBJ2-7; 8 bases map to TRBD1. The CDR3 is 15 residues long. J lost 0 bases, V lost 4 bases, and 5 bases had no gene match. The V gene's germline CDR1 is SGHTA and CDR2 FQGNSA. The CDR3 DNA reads TGTGCCAGCAGCTCATCCGGGACAGGCTCCTACGAGCAGTACTTC. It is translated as CASSSSGTGSYEQYF.

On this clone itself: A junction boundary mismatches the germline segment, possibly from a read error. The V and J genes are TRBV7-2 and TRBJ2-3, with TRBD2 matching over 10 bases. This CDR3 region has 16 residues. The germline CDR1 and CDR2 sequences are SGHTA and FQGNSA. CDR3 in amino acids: CASSLAGGLTTDTQYF. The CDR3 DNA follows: TGTGCCAGCAGTTTAGCGGGGGGCCTTACCACAGATACGCAGTATTTT.

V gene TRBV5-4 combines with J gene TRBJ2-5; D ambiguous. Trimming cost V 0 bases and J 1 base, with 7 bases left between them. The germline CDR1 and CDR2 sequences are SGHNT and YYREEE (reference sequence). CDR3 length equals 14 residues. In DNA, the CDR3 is TGTGCCAGCAGCTTGGGCCCCACCCAAGAGACCCAGTACTTC. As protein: CASSLGPTQETQYF.

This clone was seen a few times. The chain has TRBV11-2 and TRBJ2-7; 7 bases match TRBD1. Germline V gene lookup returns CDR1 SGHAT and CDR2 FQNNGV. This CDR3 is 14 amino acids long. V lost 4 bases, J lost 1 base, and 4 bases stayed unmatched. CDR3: CASSSYRGSYEQYF. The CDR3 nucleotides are TGTGCCAGCAGCTCCTACAGGGGATCCTACGAGCAGTACTTC.